The clone carrying this TCR beta chain occurred a few times. Its antigen is unknown. TCRdb processed the 5' RACE reads anew with MiXCR; each CDR3 protein has one entry. This table holds a few hundred thousand distinct CDR3 sequences, around 20% found once. Trimming pared 4 bases from V and 4 bases from J, leaving 15 bases between. The CDR3 has 14 residues. Germline V gene data show CDR1 as SGHRS and CDR2 as YFSETQ. The data were taken from a study of CD8 T cells in ankylosing spondylitis. Study-level findings and limits: Seemingly characteristic of ankylosing spondylitis blood was a TCR beta motif consisting of about 8 highly homologous variants.

This sequence originates from a male donor with ankylosing spondylitis. The chain has TRBV5-1 and TRBJ2-7; no reliable D call. Material for sequencing was blood, either unsorted or a sorted T cell fraction (not recorded which). The CDR3 is CASSVGASSYEQYF. CDR3 in DNA: TGCGCCAGCAGCGTGGGCGCTTCATCATACGAGCAGTACTTC.